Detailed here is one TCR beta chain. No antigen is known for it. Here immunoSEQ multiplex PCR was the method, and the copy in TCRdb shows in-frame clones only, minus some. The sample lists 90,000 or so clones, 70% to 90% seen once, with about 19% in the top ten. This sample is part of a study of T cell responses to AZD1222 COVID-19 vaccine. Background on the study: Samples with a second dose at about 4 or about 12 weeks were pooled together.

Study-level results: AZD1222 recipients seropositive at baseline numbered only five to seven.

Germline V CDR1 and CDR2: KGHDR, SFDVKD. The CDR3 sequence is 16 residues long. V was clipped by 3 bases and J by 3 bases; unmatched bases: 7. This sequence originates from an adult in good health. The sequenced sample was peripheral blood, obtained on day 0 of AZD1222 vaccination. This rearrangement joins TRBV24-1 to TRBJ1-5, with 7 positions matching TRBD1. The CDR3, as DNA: TGTGCCACCAGTGATGGGACAGAGTCGATCAATCAGCCCCAGCATTTT. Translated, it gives CATSDGTESINQPQHF.